Presented here are 23 T cell receptor beta chains from one specimen sequenced in a study of tumor-infiltrating lymphocytes in primary liver carcinoma. With a constant-region primer, TCR beta cDNA was made from approximately 520 ng of total RNA. Libraries covering TCR beta were generated through three nested multiplex PCR rounds (using a slightly modified ARM-PCR). Each of the first two PCR rounds ran roughly 9 cycles with TRBV1-TRBV30 forward and C-beta reverse primers. TCRdb independently ran MiXCR on the multiplex PCR reads; one entry per CDR3 protein. Of some 320,000 distinct CDR3 sequences listed, roughly 60% are singletons. Unsorted whole blood served as the source of blood RNA, and germline DNA was extracted as well. Sequencing was done on a sample of peripheral blood. The receptors derive from a man in his forties with primary liver carcinoma and hepatitis B virus infection.

A note on this clonotype: Germline is not matched at one junction end, which may reflect a read error. The J gene is TRBJ2-3, the V gene TRBV5-6, with a tentative D call TRBD1 (5 bases). The length of the CDR3 is 15 residues. The V gene's germline CDR1 is SGHDT and CDR2 YYEEEE. CDR3 DNA sequence: TGTGCCAGCAGCTTGTGGGGCGGAAGCACAGATACGCAGAATTTT. Its protein product is CASSLWGGSTDTQNF.

The sample holds one count of this clonotype. The chain uses TRBV29-1 and TRBJ1-2; D uncertain. This CDR3 has 13 amino acids. CDR1 SQVTM and CDR2 ANQGSEA come from the germline V gene. DNA for the CDR3: TGCAGGGTTTCAGACATGGTGCTTGGCGGCTACACCTTC. Its protein product is CRVSDMVLGGYTF. The full variable domain, with the rest looked up from reference TRBV29-1 and TRBJ1-2, is SAVISQKPSRDICQRGTSLTIQCQVDSQVTMMFWYRQQPGQSLTLIATANQGSEATYESGFVIDKFPISRPNLTFSTLTVSNMSPEDSSIYLCRVSDMVLGGYTFGSGTRLTVV.

This clonotype was counted ten times or more. This rearrangement joins TRBV13 to TRBJ2-5, with 7 nucleotides matching TRBD1. V shed 5 bases, J shed 0 bases, and the junction held 6 bases outside the gene matches. Germline loops: CDR1 PRHDT, CDR2 FYEKMQ (reference sequence). This CDR3 region has 15 residues. The CDR3 spells CASSAPGTDQETQYF. CDR3 nucleotides: TGTGCCAGCAGCGCCCCCGGGACAGACCAAGAGACCCAGTACTTC.

V usage is TRBV11-1 and J usage is TRBJ1-2; the D gene is possibly TRBD1 (6 bases). Looked up from germline, CDR1 is SGHAT and CDR2 is FQDESV (reference sequence). There are 15 residues in the CDR3. V gave up 6 bases and J gave up 9 bases, with 23 bases separating them. The CDR3 here is CASSLNAVLQGSYTF. The CDR3 DNA sequence: TGTGCCAGCAGTTTAAATGCGGTCCTCCAGGGGAGCTACACCTTC.

This clonotype was observed at least ten times. The CDR3 nucleotides are TGTGCCAGCAGCACGTCGGCAGGGTTGATCCCTGGCTACACCTTC. Translation gives CASSTSAGLIPGYTF. The rearrangement links TRBV11-2 to TRBJ1-2, with D possibly matching TRBD1 (5 bases). This CDR3 is 15 amino acids long. Trimming stripped 5 bases from V and 7 bases from J, with 20 bases between. Germline V CDR1 and CDR2: SGHAT, FQNNGV. The full variable domain, its missing parts supplied by reference TRBV11-2 and TRBJ1-2, is EAGVAQSPRYKIIEKRQSVAFWCNPISGHATLYWYQQILGQGPKLLIQFQNNGVVDDSQLPKDRFSAERLKGVDSTLKIQPAKLEDSAVYLCASSTSAGLIPGYTFGSGTRLTVV.

On this clonotype: A much bigger clone sits one base away, suggesting this may be a read error. The chain has TRBV14 and TRBJ2-7, with 7 bases lining up with TRBD1. The CDR3 consists of 15 residues. In germline, CDR1 is SGHDN, CDR2 FVKESK. The CDR3 spells CVSSPDRVSAYEQYF. CDR3 nucleotide sequence: TGTGTCAGCAGCCCCGACAGGGTATCGGCCTACGAGCAGTACTTC. The full variable domain, in which reference TRBV14 and TRBJ2-7 provide the parts outside the CDR3, is EAGVTQFPSHSVIEKGQTVTLRCDPISGHDNLYWYRRVMGKEIKFLLHFVKESKQDESGMPNNRFLAERTGGTYSTLKVQPAELEDSGVYFCVSSPDRVSAYEQYFGPGTRLTVT.

Concerning this clonotype itself: This may be a read error, as it is one base from a much larger clone. This sequence joins TRBV4-2 and TRBJ2-3; unclear D gene. Looked up from germline, CDR1 is LGHNA and CDR2 is YNFKEQ. V was pared by 1 base and J by 5 bases, with 13 bases between. This CDR3 is built from 15 residues. As DNA, the CDR3 is TGTGCCAGCAGCCAAGGAGGTGTGGGCATAGATACGCAGTATTTT. This gives the protein CASSQGGVGIDTQYF.

The chain uses TRBV28 and TRBJ2-1; tentatively, D is TRBD2 (6 bases). V was shortened by 6 bases and J by 5 bases, with 20 bases between the two germline ends. The CDR3 spans 16 residues. Germline V gene data show CDR1 as MDHEN and CDR2 as SYDVKM. CDR3 sequence: CASSTRRGRRDNEQFF. CDR3 nucleotide sequence: TGTGCCAGCAGCACCCGACGAGGCAGGAGGGACAATGAGCAGTTCTTC.

As regards this clonotype: A much larger clone is a single base away; this may be a read error. This rearrangement joins TRBV6-6 to TRBJ2-7; D possibly corresponds to TRBD2 (6 bases). This CDR3 spans 14 amino acids. V lost 8 bases, J lost 3 bases, and 17 bases lay in between. Germline V lookup: CDR1 MNHNY, CDR2 SVGAGI (reference sequence). The DNA of the CDR3 is TGTGCCAGCGCAATGGGGACTGATCTCTACGAGCAGTACTTC. It translates to CASAMGTDLYEQYF.

Worth noting for this clonotype: A read error may be the cause here, since a much bigger clone is one base away. The rearrangement uses TRBV12-3 or TRBV12-4 and TRBJ2-2; D is ambiguous. The CDR3 is 14 amino acids. The ends were cut back, 0 bases at V and 4 bases at J, with 6 bases in the middle. The CDR3 nucleotides are TGTGCCAGCAGTTTAGCGCTCGGCACCGGGGAGCTGTTTTTT. The encoded protein is CASSLALGTGELFF.

To note about this clonotype: A much larger clone lies one base from this, so it may be a read error. This chain joins TRBV29-1 and TRBJ1-2; the match to TRBD1 covers 9 bases. The CDR3 covers 11 residues. Germline V gives CDR1 SQVTM, CDR2 ANQGSEA. The CDR3 spells CSVPDRGGYNF. In DNA, the CDR3 is TGCAGCGTTCCGGACAGGGGCGGCTACAACTTC.

On this clonotype itself: A read error may explain this, as a much larger clone is one base away. The chain recombines TRBV10-3 with TRBJ2-1; D call uncertain. The V end was cut by 7 bases, the J end by 0 bases, with 10 bases between. Germline loops: CDR1 ENHRY, CDR2 SYGVKD. The CDR3 loop spans 14 amino acids. CDR3 sequence: CAINLISSYNEQFF. The CDR3 DNA is TGTGCCATCAATTTAATCAGCTCCTACAATGAGCAGTTCTTC.

Points on this clonotype: A much larger clone differs by one base, so this may be a read error. This chain links TRBV14 with TRBJ2-6; no firm D call. In germline, CDR1 is SGHDN, CDR2 FVKESK. CDR3 length equals 14 residues. The CDR3 DNA sequence: TGTGCCAGCAACCAAGATCCCCAGGCCAACGTCCTGACTTTC. This codes for CASNQDPQANVLTF.

This sequence joins TRBV6-1 and TRBJ1-2; D is uncertain. The length of the CDR3 is 13 residues. The germline V gene encodes CDR1 MNHNS and CDR2 SASEGT. V was shortened by 3 bases and J by 7 bases, with 12 bases between the two germline ends. The chain's CDR3 is CASSEDPCSGYTF. In DNA form, the CDR3 reads TGTGCCAGCAGTGAGGACCCTTGCTCTGGCTACACCTTC.

For this clonotype: This may be a read error: a much more frequent sequence differs by one nucleotide. J is TRBJ1-1 and V is TRBV5-6; 7 nucleotides agree with TRBD1. The ends lost 3 bases at V and 1 base at J; junction bases unmatched: 6. The CDR3 is 15 amino acids. Germline lookup yields CDR1 SGHDT and CDR2 YYEEEE. CDR3: CASSYKDRWNTEAFF. The CDR3 DNA is TGTGCCAGCAGCTATAAGGACAGGTGGAACACTGAAGCTTTCTTT.

A note on this clonotype: Given the absence of the conserved phenylalanine or tryptophan at the CDR3 end, a read error is likely. V usage is TRBV11-2 and J usage is TRBJ1-1; no firm D call. Trimming stripped 2 bases from V and 11 bases from J, with 18 bases between. The CDR3 is 14 residues long. Germline V gene sequence: CDR1 SGHAT, CDR2 FQNNGV. The CDR3 bases are TGTGCCAGCAGCTTACGCGCCGTCTCCAGAAGCGCTTTCTCC. It is translated as CASSLRAVSRSAFS.

The chain recombines TRBV7-3 with TRBJ2-2; 8 bases are shared with TRBD1. The germline V gene has CDR1 SGHTA and CDR2 FQGTGA. CDR3 length: 15 residues. With 6 bases clipped from V and 3 bases from J, the junction kept 6 bases outside the gene matches. The CDR3 loop reads CASRSGGADTGELFF. The DNA for the CDR3 is TGTGCCAGCAGATCAGGGGGCGCGGACACCGGGGAGCTGTTTTTT. Complete variable domain (other parts from reference TRBV7-3 and TRBJ2-2): GAGVSQTPSNKVTEKGKYVELRCDPISGHTALYWYRQSLGQGPEFLIYFQGTGAADDSGLPNDRFFAVRPEGSVSTLKIQRTERGDSAVYLCASRSGGADTGELFFGEGSRLTVL.

The V gene is TRBV28, the J gene TRBJ1-1; TRBD1 is a possible D gene (6 bases). Per germline, CDR1 MDHEN and CDR2 SYDVKM. The CDR3 consists of 15 residues. Trimming removed 6 bases from V and 4 bases from J, with 18 bases in between. CDR3 in DNA: TGTGCCAGCAGGCCGATGAGAGGGGGAGGCACTGAAGCTTTCTTT. As protein: CASRPMRGGGTEAFF.

This clonotype was seen repeatedly, ten times or more. J is TRBJ2-5 and V is TRBV10-3; 10 positions match TRBD1. Germline V CDR1 and CDR2: ENHRY, SYGVKD. V lost 2 bases, J lost 5 bases, and 5 bases stayed unmatched. This CDR3 is 15 amino acids long. The CDR3, as DNA: TGTGCCATCAGTGAGGGACAGGGGGATGTGGAGACCCAGTACTTC. Its protein product is CAISEGQGDVETQYF.

To note about this clonotype: It may be a read error: a sequence one base away is much more abundant. The J gene is TRBJ2-2, the V gene TRBV6-5; 10 bases map to TRBD1. CDR1 and CDR2 from the germline V gene are MNHEY and SVGAGI. V lost 11 bases, J lost 5 bases, and 8 bases stayed unmatched. This CDR3 is built from 14 residues. Here the CDR3 reads CAGTPGQGTGELFF. Written as DNA, the CDR3 is TGTGCCGGCACTCCGGGACAGGGGACCGGGGAGCTGTTTTTT.

This clonotype has a count of ten or more. The chain employs TRBV4-3 and TRBJ2-2; D unclear. This CDR3 is 16 amino acids long. Germline values: CDR1 LGHNA, CDR2 YSLEER. Between the trimmed V and J ends, which lost 1 base and 2 bases, there was a span of 11 bases. CDR3 nucleotides: TGCGCCAGCAGCCAAGGGGAAAGGATTAACACCGGGGAGCTGTTTTTT. Its translation is CASSQGERINTGELFF.

The J gene is TRBJ2-7, the V gene TRBV28; 9 positions match TRBD1. The germline V gene has CDR1 MDHEN and CDR2 SYDVKM. The CDR3 spans 15 residues. Losses at the gene ends were 9 bases for V and 3 bases for J; bases not matched to a gene: 12. CDR3 sequence reads: CARSPPGTGFYEQYF. The CDR3 bases are TGTGCCAGGAGTCCACCCGGGACAGGGTTCTACGAGCAGTACTTC. Complete variable domain (other parts from reference TRBV28 and TRBJ2-7): DVKVTQSSRYLVKRTGEKVFLECVQDMDHENMFWYRQDPGLGLRLIYFSYDVKMKEKGDIPEGYSVSREKKERFSLILESASTNQTSMYLCARSPPGTGFYEQYFGPGTRLTVT.

Concerning this clonotype: One end of the junction fails to match germline, which may point to a read error. The genes are TRBV11-1 and TRBJ2-7; D possibly corresponds to TRBD1 (5 bases). Germline V gene data show CDR1 as SGHAT and CDR2 as FQDESV (reference sequence). The CDR3 has 16 residues. The CDR3: CANSLCIRASLGEQYF. The CDR3 bases are TGTGCCAACAGCCTGTGCATCAGGGCGTCCCTGGGGGAGCAGTACTTC.